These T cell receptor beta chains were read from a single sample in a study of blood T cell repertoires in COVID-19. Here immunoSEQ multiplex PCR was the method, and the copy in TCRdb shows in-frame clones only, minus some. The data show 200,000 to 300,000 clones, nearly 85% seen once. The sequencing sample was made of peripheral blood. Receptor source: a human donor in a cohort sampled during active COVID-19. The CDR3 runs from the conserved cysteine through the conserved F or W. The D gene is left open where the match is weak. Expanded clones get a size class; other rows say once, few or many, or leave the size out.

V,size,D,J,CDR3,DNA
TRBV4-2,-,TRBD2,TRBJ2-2,CASSDGFRAGGPHTGELFF,TGTGCCAGCAGCGACGGATTCCGAGCGGGGGGGCCTCACACCGGGGAGCTGTTTTTT
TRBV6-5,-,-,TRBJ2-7,CASSYSRQSYEQYF,TGTGCCAGCAGTTACTCTAGACAGTCCTACGAGCAGTACTTC
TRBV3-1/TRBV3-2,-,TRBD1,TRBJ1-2,CASSQETGFYGYTF,TGTGCCAGCAGCCAAGAGACAGGGTTCTATGGCTACACCTTC
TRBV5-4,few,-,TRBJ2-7,CASSFDSGIGEQYF,TGTGCCAGCAGCTTTGATTCAGGGATCGGCGAGCAGTACTTC
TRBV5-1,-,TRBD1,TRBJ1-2,CASSLGMGQGHGYTF,TGCGCCAGCAGCTTGGGGATGGGACAGGGGCATGGCTACACCTTC
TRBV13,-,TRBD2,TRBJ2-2,CASTSRLAGYTGELFF,TGTGCCAGCACCTCCCGACTAGCGGGGTACACCGGGGAGCTGTTTTTT
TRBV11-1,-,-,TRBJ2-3,CASSSGTGTTQYF,TGTGCCAGCAGCTCCGGGACTGGCACTACGCAGTATTTT
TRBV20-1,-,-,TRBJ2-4,CSASPGGAKNIQYF,TGCAGTGCCAGTCCCGGGGGAGCCAAAAACATTCAGTACTTC
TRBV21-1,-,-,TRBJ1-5,CASRQPLGANQPQHF,TGTGCCAGCAGACAGCCCCTGGGGGCTAATCAGCCCCAGCATTTT
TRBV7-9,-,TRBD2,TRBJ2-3,CASSSPRSGGMYTQYF,TGTGCCAGCAGCTCCCCCCGGAGCGGGGGGATGTATACGCAGTATTTT
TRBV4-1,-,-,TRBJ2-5,CASSQDSETQYF,TGCGCCAGCAGCCAAGATTCGGAGACCCAGTACTTC
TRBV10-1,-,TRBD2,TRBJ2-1,CASPKASTSGFISSYNEQFF,TGCGCCAGCCCCAAGGCGTCGACTAGCGGTTTTATTAGCTCCTACAATGAACAGTTCTTC
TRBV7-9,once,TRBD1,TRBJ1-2,CASSLARTGIGYGYTF,TGTGCCAGCAGCTTAGCGCGGACAGGGATTGGGTATGGCTACACCTTC
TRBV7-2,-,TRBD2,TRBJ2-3,CASSGRGDPDTQYF,TGTGCCAGCAGCGGGCGGGGGGACCCAGATACGCAGTATTTT
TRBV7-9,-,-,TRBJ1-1,CASSLASFVNTEAFF,TGTGCCAGCAGCTTAGCGAGTTTCGTGAACACTGAAGCTTTCTTT
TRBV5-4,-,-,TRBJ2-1,CASSLMGPPNEQFF,TGTGCCAGCAGCTTAATGGGGCCCCCCAATGAGCAGTTCTTC
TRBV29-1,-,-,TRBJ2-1,CSVDRNYNEQFF,TGCAGCGTTGACAGAAACTACAATGAGCAGTTCTTC
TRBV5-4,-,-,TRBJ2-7,CASSPELSSYEQYF,TGTGCCAGCAGCCCAGAATTAAGCTCCTACGAGCAGTACTTC
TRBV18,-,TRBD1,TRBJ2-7,CASSPAGTADYEQYF,TGTGCCAGCTCACCGGCCGGGACAGCTGACTACGAGCAGTACTTC
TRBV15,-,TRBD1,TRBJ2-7,CATSRWGQGNEQYF,TGTGCCACCAGCAGATGGGGACAGGGGAACGAGCAGTACTTC
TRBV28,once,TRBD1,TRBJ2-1,CASSENLAGTVADEQFF,TGTGCCAGCAGCGAAAACCTAGCCGGGACAGTCGCCGATGAGCAGTTCTTC
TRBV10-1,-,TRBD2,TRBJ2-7,CASSEREGRAQYF,TGCGCCAGCAGTGAGCGGGAGGGCCGTGCGCAGTACTTC
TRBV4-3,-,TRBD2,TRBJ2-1,CASSQGREGPYNEQFF,TGCGCCAGCAGCCAAGGGCGGGAGGGCCCCTACAATGAGCAGTTCTTC
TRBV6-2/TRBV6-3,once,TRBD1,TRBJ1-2,CASSPLISIGTGGDGYTF,TGTGCCAGCAGTCCCCTCATCTCAATCGGGACAGGGGGCGACGGCTACACCTTC
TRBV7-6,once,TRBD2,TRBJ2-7,CASSPASGRASEQYF,TGTGCCAGCAGCCCCGCTAGCGGGAGGGCCTCCGAGCAGTACTTC
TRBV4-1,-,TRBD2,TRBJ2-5,CASSQTSGSRWETQYF,TGCGCCAGCAGCCAAACTAGCGGGAGTAGGTGGGAGACCCAGTACTTC
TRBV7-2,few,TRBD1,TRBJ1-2,CASSQRDRGNYGYTF,TGTGCCAGCAGCCAGAGGGACAGGGGGAACTATGGCTACACCTTC
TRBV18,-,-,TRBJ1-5,CASSAGNNQPQHF,TGTGCCAGCTCGGCAGGAAACAATCAGCCCCAGCATTTT
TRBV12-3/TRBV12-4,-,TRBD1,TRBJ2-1,CASTLGTANEQFF,TGTGCCAGCACCCTGGGGACAGCTAATGAGCAGTTCTTC
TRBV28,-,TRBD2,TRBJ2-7,CASSLGGLAGSLEQYF,TGTGCCAGCAGTTTAGGCGGACTAGCGGGGAGTTTAGAGCAGTACTTC